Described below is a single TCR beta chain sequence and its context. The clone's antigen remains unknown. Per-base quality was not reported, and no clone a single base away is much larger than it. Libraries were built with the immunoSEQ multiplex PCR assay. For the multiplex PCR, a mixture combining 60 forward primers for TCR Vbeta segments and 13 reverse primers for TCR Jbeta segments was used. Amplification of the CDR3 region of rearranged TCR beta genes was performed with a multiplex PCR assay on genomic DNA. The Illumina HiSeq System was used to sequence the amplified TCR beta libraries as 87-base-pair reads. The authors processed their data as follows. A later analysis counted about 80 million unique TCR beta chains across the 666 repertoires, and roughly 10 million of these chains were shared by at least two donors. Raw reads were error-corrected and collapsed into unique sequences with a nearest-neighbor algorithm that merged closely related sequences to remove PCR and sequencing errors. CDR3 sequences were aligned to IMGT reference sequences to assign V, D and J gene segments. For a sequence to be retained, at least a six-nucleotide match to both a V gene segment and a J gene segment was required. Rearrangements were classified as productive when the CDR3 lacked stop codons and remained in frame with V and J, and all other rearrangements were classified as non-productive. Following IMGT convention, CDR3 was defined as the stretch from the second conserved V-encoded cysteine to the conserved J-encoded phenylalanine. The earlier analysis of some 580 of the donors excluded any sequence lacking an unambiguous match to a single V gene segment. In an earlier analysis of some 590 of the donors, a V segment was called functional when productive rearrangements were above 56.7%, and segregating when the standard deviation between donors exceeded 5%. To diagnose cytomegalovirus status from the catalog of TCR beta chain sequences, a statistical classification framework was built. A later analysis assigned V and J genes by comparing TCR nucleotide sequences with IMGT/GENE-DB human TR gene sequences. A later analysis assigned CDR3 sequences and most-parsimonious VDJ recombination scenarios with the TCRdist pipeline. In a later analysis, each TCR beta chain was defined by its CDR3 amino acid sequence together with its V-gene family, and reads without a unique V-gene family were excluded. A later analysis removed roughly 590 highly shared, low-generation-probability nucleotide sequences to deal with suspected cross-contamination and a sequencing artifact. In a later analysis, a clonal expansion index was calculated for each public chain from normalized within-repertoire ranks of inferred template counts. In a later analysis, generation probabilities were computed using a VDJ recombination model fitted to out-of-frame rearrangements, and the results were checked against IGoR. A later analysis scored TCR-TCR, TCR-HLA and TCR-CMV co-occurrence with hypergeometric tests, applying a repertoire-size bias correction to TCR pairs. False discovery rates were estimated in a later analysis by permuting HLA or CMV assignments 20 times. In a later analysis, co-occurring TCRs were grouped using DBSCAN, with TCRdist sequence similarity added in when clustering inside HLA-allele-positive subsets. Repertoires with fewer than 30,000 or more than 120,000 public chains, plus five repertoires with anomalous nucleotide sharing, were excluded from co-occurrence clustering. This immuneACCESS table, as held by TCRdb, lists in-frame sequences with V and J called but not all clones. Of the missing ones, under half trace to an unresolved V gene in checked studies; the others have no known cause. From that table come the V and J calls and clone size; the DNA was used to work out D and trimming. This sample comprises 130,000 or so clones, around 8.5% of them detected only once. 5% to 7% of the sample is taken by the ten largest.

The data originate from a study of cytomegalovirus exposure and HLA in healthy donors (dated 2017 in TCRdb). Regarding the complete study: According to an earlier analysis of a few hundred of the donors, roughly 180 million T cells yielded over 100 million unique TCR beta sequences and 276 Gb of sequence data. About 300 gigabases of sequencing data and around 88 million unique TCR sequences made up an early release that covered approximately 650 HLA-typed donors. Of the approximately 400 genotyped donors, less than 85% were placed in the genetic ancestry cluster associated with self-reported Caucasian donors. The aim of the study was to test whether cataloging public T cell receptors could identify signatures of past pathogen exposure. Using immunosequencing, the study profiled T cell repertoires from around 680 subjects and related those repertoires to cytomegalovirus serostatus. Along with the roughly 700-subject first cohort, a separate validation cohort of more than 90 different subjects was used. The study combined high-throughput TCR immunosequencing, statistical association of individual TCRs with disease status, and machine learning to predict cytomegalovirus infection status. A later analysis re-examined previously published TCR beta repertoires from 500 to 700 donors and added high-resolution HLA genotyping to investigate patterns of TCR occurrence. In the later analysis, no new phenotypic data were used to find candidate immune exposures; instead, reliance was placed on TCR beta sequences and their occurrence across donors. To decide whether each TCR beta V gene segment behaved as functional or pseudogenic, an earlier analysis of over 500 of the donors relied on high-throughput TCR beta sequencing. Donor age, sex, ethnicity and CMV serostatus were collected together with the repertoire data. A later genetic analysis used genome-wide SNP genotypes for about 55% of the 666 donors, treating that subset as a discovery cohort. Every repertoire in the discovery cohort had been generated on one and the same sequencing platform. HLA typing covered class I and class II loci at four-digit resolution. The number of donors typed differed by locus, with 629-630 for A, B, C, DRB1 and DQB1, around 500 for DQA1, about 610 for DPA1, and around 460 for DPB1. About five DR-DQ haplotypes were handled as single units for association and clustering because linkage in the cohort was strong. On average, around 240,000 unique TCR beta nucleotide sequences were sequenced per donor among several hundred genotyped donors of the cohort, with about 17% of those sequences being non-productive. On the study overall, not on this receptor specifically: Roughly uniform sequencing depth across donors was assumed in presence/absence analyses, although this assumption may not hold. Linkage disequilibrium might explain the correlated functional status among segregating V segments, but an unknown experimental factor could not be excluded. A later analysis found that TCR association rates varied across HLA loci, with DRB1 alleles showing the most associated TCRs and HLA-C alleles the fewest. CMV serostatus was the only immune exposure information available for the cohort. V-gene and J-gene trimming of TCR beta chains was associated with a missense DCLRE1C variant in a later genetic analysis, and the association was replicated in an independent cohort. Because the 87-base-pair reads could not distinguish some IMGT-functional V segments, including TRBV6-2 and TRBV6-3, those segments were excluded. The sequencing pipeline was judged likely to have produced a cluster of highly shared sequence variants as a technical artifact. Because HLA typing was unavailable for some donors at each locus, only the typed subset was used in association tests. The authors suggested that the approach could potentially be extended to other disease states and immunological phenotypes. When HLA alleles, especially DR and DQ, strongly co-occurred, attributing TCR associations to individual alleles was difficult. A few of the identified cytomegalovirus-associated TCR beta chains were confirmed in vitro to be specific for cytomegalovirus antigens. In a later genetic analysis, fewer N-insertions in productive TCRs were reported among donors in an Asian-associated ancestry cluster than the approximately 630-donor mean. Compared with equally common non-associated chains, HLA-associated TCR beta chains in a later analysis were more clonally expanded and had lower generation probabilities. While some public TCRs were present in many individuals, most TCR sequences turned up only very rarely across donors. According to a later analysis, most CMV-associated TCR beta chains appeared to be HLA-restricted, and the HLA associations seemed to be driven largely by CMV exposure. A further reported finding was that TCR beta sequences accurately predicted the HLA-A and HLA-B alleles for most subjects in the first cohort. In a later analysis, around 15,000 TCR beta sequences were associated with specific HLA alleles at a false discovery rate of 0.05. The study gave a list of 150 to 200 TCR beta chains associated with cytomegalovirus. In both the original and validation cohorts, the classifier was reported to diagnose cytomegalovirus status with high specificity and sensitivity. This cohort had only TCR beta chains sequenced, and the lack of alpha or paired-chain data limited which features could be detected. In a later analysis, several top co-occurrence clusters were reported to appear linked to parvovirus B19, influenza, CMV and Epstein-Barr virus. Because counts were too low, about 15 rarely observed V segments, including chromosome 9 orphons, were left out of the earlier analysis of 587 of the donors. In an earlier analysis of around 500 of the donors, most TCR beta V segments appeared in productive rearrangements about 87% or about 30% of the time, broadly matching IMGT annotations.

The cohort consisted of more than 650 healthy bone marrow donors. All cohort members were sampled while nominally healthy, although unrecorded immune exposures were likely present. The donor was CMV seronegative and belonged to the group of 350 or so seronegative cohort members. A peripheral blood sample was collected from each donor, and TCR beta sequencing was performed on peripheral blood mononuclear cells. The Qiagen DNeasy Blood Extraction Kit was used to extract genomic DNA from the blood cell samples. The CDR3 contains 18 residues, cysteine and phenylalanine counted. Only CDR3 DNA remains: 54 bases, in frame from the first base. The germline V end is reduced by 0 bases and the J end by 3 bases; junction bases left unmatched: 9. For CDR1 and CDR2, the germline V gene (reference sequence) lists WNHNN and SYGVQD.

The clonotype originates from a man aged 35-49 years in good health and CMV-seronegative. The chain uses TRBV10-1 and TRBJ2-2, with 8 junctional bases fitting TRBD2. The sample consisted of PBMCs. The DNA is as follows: TGCGCCAGCAGTGAGTCCAGCGGGGCCGGGGGGGACACCGGGGAGCTGTTTTTT. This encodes CASSESSGAGGDTGELFF.